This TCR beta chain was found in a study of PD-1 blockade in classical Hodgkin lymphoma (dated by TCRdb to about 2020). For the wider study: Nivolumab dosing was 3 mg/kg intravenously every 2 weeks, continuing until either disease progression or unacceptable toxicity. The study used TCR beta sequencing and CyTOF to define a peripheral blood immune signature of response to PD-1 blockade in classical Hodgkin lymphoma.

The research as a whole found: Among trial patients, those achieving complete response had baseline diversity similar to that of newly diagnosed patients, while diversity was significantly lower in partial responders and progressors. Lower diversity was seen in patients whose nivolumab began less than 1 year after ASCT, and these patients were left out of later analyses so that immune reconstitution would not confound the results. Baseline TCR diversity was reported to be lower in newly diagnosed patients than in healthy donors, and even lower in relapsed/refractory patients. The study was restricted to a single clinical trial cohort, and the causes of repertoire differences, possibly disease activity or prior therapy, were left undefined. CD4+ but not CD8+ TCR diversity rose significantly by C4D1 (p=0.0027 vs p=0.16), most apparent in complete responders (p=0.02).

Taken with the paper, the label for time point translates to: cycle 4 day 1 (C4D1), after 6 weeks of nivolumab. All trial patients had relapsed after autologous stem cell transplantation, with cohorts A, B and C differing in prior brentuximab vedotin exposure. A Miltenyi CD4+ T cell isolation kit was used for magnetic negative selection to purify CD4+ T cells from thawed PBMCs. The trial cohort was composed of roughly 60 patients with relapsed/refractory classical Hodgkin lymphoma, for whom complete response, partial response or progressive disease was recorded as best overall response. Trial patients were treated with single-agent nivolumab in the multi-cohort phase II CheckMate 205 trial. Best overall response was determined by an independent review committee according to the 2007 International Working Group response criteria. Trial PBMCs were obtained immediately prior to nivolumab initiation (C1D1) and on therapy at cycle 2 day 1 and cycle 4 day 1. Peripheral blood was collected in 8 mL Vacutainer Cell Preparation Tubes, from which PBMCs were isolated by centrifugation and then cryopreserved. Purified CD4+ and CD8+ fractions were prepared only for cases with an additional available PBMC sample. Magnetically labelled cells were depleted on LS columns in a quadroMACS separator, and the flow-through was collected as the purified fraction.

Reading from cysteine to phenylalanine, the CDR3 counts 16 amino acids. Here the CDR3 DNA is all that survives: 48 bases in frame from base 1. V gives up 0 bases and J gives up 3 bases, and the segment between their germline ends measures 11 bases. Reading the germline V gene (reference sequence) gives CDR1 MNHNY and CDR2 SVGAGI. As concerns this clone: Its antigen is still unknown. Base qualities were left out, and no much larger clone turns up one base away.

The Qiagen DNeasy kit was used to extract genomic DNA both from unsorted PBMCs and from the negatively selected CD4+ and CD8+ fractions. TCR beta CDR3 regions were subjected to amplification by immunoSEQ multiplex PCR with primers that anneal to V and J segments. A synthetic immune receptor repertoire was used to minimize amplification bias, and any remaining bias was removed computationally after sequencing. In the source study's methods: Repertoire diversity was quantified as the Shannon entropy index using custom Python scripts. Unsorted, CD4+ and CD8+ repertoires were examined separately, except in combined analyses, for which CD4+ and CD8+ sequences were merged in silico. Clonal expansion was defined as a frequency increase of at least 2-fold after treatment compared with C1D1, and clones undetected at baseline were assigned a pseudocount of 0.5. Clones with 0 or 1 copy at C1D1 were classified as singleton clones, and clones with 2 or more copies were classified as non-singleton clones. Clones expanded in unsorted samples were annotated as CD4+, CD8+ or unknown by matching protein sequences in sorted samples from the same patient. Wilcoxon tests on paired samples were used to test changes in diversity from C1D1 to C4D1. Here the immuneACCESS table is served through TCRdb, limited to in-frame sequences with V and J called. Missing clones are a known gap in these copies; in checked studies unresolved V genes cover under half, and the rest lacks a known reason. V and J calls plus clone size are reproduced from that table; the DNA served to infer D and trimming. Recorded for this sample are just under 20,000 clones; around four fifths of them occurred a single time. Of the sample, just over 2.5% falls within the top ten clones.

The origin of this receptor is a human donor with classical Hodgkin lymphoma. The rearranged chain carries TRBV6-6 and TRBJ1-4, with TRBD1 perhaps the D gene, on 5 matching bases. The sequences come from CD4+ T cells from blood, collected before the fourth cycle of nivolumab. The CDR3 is CASSYSKSGPNEKLFF. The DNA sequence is TGTGCCAGCAGTTACTCGAAGTCAGGGCCTAATGAAAAACTGTTTTTT.